This T cell receptor beta chain appears in the sequencing data of a study of blood T cell repertoires in COVID-19 (dated by TCRdb to about 2020). Concerning the study at large: Samples covering the acute and convalescent phases of COVID-19 were provided by collaborators in the United States, Italy and Spain. The prospective study material was composed of cDNA or gDNA derived from T cells, B-cell-depleted T cells, or PBMCs. The dataset comprised deeply sampled blood TCRbeta repertoires from subjects exposed to, actively infected with, or recovered from COVID-19. The repertoires were released in a freely available public database intended as a resource for research on the immune response to SARS-CoV-2. Samples came from the ongoing ImmuneRACE study (first 160 participants) plus 1,254 subjects from 6 global collaborators. The sample metadata nearly always contained a de-identified subject ID, COVID-19 status, age in years and sex. HLA class I and class II types, where available, came from metadata supplied by the sample provider rather than from assay-based typing.

V sheds 1 base and J sheds 16 bases, leaving 17 bases between their ends. CDR1 and CDR2, looked up from the germline V gene, are SGHDN and FVKESK. The CDR3 runs 14 residues from the cysteine to the phenylalanine. The sequence is cut down to CDR3 DNA, 42 bases in frame from base 1. TCRbeta CDR3 regions were amplified from genomic DNA by means of the immunoSEQ Assay, a bias-controlled multiplex PCR. The paper's processing steps were these. Nucleated cell counts per sample were estimated from amplification of reference gene primers within the assay. To quantify the absolute abundance of each unique TCRbeta CDR3 rearrangement, sequence reads were collapsed and filtered. For each sample, productive Simpson clonality was calculated by taking the square root of Simpson's diversity index across productive rearrangements. This is the immuneACCESS table as TCRdb keeps it, with only in-frame sequences that have V and J called. A part of the clones is gone; compared with another copy, unresolved V genes explain less than half, and the rest is unexplained. Clonal size and the V and J genes are those of that table, whereas D and trimming came from the DNA. This sample comprises under 85,000 clones, 90% of them detected only once. Of the sample, 5% to 6.5% falls within the top ten clones.

Collaborating institutions collected whole blood in K2EDTA tubes following their own protocols. For TCRbeta analysis, collaborators shipped samples in one of three forms: frozen whole blood, isolated PBMCs, or DNA extracted from either of those sample types. Points on this clone: It lacks a known antigen. The sample holds no much larger clone one base away, and base qualities are not on file.

Summary of the overall study and its limitations: The quantity of clinical and demographic metadata differed by source and by participant and was supplied without curation.

The sequenced material came from peripheral blood. The chain joins TRBV14 to TRBJ1-6; matching of 6 bases hints at TRBD1 as the D gene. This sequence was found in a man aged 50 to 60 with acute or convalescent COVID-19. The CDR3 sequence is CASSQARGRVPLHF. The DNA sequence is given as TGTGCCAGCAGCCAAGCCAGGGGCCGGGTCCCTCTCCACTTT.